This record covers a single T cell receptor (beta chain). This record belongs to a study of blood T cell repertoires in COVID-19. Clones were sequenced by immunoSEQ multiplex PCR, and TCRdb holds only the in-frame ones, with some missing. The data contain 200,000 or so clones, 80% to 85% of them singletons. The ends lost 3 bases at V and 7 bases at J; junction bases unmatched: 13. CDR1 and CDR2 from the germline V gene are SGHDN and FVKESK. This CDR3 comprises 16 residues. The specimen sequenced was peripheral blood. The sequence was obtained from a woman in her twenties or thirties with acute or convalescent COVID-19. J is TRBJ1-2 and V is TRBV14; 8 bases fit TRBD1. The CDR3 region is CASSQRTGSPTGGYTF. For the CDR3, the DNA is TGTGCCAGCAGCCAGAGGACAGGGAGCCCGACGGGTGGCTACACCTTC.